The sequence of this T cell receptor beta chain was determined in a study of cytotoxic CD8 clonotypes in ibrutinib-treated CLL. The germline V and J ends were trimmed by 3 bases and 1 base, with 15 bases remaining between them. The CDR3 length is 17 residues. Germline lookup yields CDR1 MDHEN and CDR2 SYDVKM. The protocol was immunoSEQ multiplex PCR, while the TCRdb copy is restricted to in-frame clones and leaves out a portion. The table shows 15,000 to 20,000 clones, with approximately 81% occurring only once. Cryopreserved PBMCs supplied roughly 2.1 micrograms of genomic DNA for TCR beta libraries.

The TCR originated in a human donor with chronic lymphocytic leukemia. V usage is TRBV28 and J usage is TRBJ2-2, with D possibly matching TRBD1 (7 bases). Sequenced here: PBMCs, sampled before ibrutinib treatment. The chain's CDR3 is CASSFWSQGGNTGELFF. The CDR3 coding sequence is TGTGCCAGCAGTTTCTGGTCGCAGGGGGGGAACACCGGGGAGCTGTTTTTT.